These 20 T cell receptor beta chains were all obtained from the same sample, sequenced in a study of chemoradiotherapy in HPV16-positive cancers. The method was immunoSEQ multiplex PCR; TCRdb's version includes in-frame clones alone and lacks a portion of them. This repertoire shows approximately 11,000 clones, roughly 72% found once; its top ten account for less than 45%. Sample collection was performed from a patient who underwent chemoradiotherapy. The receptors were gathered from a human donor with HPV-associated anogenital cancer.

CDR3 region: CASSQGLVGQGAYEQYF. CDR3 sequence (DNA): TGCGCCAGCAGCCAAGGGTTAGTCGGGCAGGGGGCCTACGAGCAGTACTTC. This sequence joins TRBV4-1 and TRBJ2-7, with 7 bases lining up with TRBD1. The ends lost 1 base at V and 2 bases at J; junction bases unmatched: 11. This CDR3 has 17 amino acids. CDR1 and CDR2 from the germline V gene are MGHRA and YSYEKL.

This clone came up a few times. The CDR3 region has the DNA TGTGCCAGCAGTTTAGGGTCCTATGGCTACACCTTC. Its translation is CASSLGSYGYTF. V and J are TRBV28 and TRBJ1-2; D unclear. The CDR3 runs 12 residues. V gave up 2 bases and J gave up 4 bases, with 5 bases separating them. Germline V lookup: CDR1 MDHEN, CDR2 SYDVKM.

The rearrangement links TRBV19 to TRBJ2-3; perhaps TRBD1 as D (6 bases). The CDR3 has 17 amino acids. V lost 3 bases and J 3 bases, leaving 19 bases between the germline ends. Germline CDR1 LNHDA, CDR2 SQIVND (reference sequence). The CDR3 nucleotides read TGTGCCAGTAGTATTCGTAGGAGAAGGGGGATTACAGATACGCAGTATTTT. It is translated as CASSIRRRRGITDTQYF.

V usage is TRBV18 and J usage is TRBJ2-1, with D perhaps given as TRBD1 or TRBD2 (7 bases each). Germline-derived CDR1 and CDR2 are KGHSH and LQKENI. This CDR3 has 17 residues. Trimming left V 3 bases short and J 3 bases short, with 18 bases between. CDR3 amino acids: CASSPPGGSGDYNEQFF. CDR3 sequence (DNA): TGTGCCAGCTCACCTCCAGGGGGGAGCGGGGACTACAATGAGCAGTTCTTC.

The V gene is TRBV5-1, the J gene TRBJ2-6; D possibly uses TRBD1 or TRBD2 (6 bases each). The CDR3 is made up of 17 amino acids. Germline assignment: CDR1 SGHRS and CDR2 YFSETQ. The germline V and J ends were trimmed by 4 bases and 3 bases, with 17 bases remaining between them. This CDR3 reads CASSQQGLTFGANVLTF. CDR3 nucleotide sequence: TGCGCCAGCAGCCAACAGGGACTTACCTTTGGGGCCAACGTCCTGACTTTC.

In its sample, this clone was seen once. The J gene is TRBJ2-7, the V gene TRBV27; 7 bases are shared with TRBD2. After removal of 5 bases from V and 0 bases from J, the junction contained 4 bases not matched to a gene. Germline V gene lookup returns CDR1 MNHEY and CDR2 SMNVEV (reference sequence). This CDR3 has 14 residues. The CDR3 spells CASSRSGYSYEQYF. CDR3 nucleotides: TGTGCCAGCAGTCGTAGCGGGTACTCCTACGAGCAGTACTTC.

This clone was recorded only once. The chain uses TRBV21-1 and TRBJ2-3; the DNA was not used to check the table's D call, TRBD2. TRBV21-1 constitutes a pseudogene. The CDR3 extends over 13 amino acids. The CDR3 is CASSPFPTDTQYF. CDR3 coding DNA: TGTGCCAGCAGCCCCTTCCCCACAGATACGCAGTATTTT.

The chain uses TRBV28 and TRBJ1-1; a weak D match, TRBD1 (5 bases). V lost 5 bases and J 1 base, leaving 17 bases between the germline ends. Germline lookup yields CDR1 MDHEN and CDR2 SYDVKM. This CDR3 is 16 amino acids long. In DNA form, the CDR3 reads TGTGCCAGCAGTCCCAGTGGCAGGGCCGCGAACACTGAAGCTTTCTTT. The encoded protein is CASSPSGRAANTEAFF.

CDR3 nucleotide sequence: TGTGCCAGCAGTTTTTACAGGTCTGAAAAACTGTTTTTT. Translating it yields CASSFYRSEKLFF. V is TRBV28 and J is TRBJ1-4; D is possibly TRBD1 (5 bases). CDR1 MDHEN and CDR2 SYDVKM come from the germline V gene. The CDR3 has 13 residues. The V end was cut by 3 bases, the J end by 7 bases, with 9 bases between. The complete variable domain, with remaining parts taken from reference TRBV28 and TRBJ1-4, reads DVKVTQSSRYLVKRTGEKVFLECVQDMDHENMFWYRQDPGLGLRLIYFSYDVKMKEKGDIPEGYSVSREKKERFSLILESASTNQTSMYLCASSFYRSEKLFFGSGTQLSVL.

This clone was seen a single time. The chain carries TRBV5-1 and TRBJ1-1, with D unresolved. Germline-derived CDR1 and CDR2 are SGHRS and YFSETQ. The CDR3 has 13 amino acids. Trimming removed 6 bases at V and 4 bases at J, with 13 bases between. The CDR3 bases are TGCGCCAGCACCCCGGTGAAGGGCACTGAAGCTTTCTTT. Its protein product is CASTPVKGTEAFF.

This clone was recorded a few times. The chain is built from TRBV15 and TRBJ1-1, with D uncertain. V lost 3 bases to trimming and J lost 8 bases, with 7 bases between them. The CDR3 length is 11 residues. In germline, CDR1 is LNHNV, CDR2 YYDKDF (reference sequence). The CDR3 coding sequence is TGTGCCACCAGCAGGCATACGGAAGCTTTCTTT. Amino acids: CATSRHTEAFF.

The V call is TRBV2, the J call TRBJ2-7, with 9 bases matching TRBD1. CDR3 length equals 13 residues. The germline V gene encodes CDR1 SNHLY and CDR2 FYNNEI. V was clipped by 8 bases and J by 6 bases; unmatched bases: 8. CDR3 DNA sequence: TGTGCCAGCTTTTCGGGACAGGGTATCGAGCAGTACTTC. It is translated as CASFSGQGIEQYF.

The V call is TRBV5-8, the J call TRBJ1-3; 10 positions agree with TRBD1. Germline-derived CDR1 and CDR2 are SGHTS and YDEGEE. This CDR3 comprises 17 residues. V dropped 2 bases and J dropped 10; count of bases not matched to a gene: 15. DNA for the CDR3: TGTGCCAGCAGCTTCTTAGGCCGCTGGACAGGGGGACTAACCATATATTTT. Translated, it gives CASSFLGRWTGGLTIYF.

This clone was picked up a small number of times. The chain uses TRBV27 and TRBJ2-2; D unresolved. Germline V gene sequence: CDR1 MNHEY, CDR2 SMNVEV (reference sequence). V lost 5 bases and J lost 9, with 16 bases in between. The CDR3 spans 14 residues. Written as DNA, the CDR3 is TGTGCCAGCAGTAGATCGGTGTACGTCCGGGAGCTGTTTTTT. Translation gives CASSRSVYVRELFF.

The V call is TRBV7-9, the J call TRBJ1-1; no clear D gene. Between the trimmed V and J ends, which lost 6 bases and 1 base, there was a span of 9 bases. Germline V gene sequence: CDR1 SEHNR, CDR2 FQNEAQ (reference sequence). The CDR3 sequence is 13 residues long. The CDR3 nucleotides are TGTGCCAGCAGTTACACAGCGAACACTGAAGCTTTCTTT. This codes for CASSYTANTEAFF.

The rearrangement joins TRBV14 to TRBJ1-2; a possible D gene is TRBD1 (6 bases). The CDR3 loop spans 14 amino acids. Germline loops: CDR1 SGHDN, CDR2 FVKESK. V was cut by 2 bases and J by 8 bases, with 15 bases left in between. The DNA for the CDR3 is TGTGCCAGCAGCCAACAACAGGGTCGTGGGGGCTACACCTTC. Amino acids: CASSQQQGRGGYTF.

The rearrangement uses TRBV10-3 and TRBJ2-3; TRBD2 is a possible D gene (6 bases). The CDR3 length is 16 residues. Germline CDR1 is ENHRY and CDR2 is SYGVKD. V was shortened by 4 bases and J by 2 bases, with 16 bases between the two germline ends. CDR3 in DNA: TGTGCCATCAGTGGAAGGAGGGGTTCTTCCACAGATACGCAGTATTTT. Translated, it gives CAISGRRGSSTDTQYF.

This clone was recorded once. The chain is built from TRBV30 and TRBJ1-3, with D unresolved. This CDR3 comprises 13 residues. Trimming shortened V by 1 base and J by 0 bases, and 4 bases separated the two germline ends. Germline CDR1 is GTSNPN and CDR2 is SVGIG (reference sequence). In nucleotides, the CDR3 is TGTGCCTGGAGTGCCGGCTCTGGAAACACCATATATTTT. Translated, it gives CAWSAGSGNTIYF.

In nucleotides, the CDR3 is TGTGCCTGGAGCGCTAGGGTTACAGATACGCAGTATTTT. Protein: CAWSARVTDTQYF. The chain is built from TRBV30 and TRBJ2-3; D remains unclear. The V end was cut by 3 bases, the J end by 3 bases, with 10 bases between. The CDR3 consists of 13 residues. Germline CDR1 reads GTSNPN; CDR2 reads SVGIG (reference sequence). Filled out from reference TRBV30 and TRBJ2-3, the complete variable domain reads SQTIHQWPATLVQPVGSPLSLECTVEGTSNPNLYWYRQAAGRGLQLLFYSVGIGQISSEVPQNLSASRPQDRQFILSSKKLLLSDSGFYLCAWSARVTDTQYFGPGTRLTVL.

This rearrangement joins TRBV11-3 to TRBJ1-1, with D uncertain. V was pared by 3 bases and J by 7 bases, with 6 bases between. CDR3 size: 11 residues. Germline assignment: CDR1 SGHNT and CDR2 YENEEA. Written as DNA, the CDR3 is TGTGCCAGCAGCTTGGCATTTGAAGCTTTCTTT. Protein sequence: CASSLAFEAFF.